The sequence of this TCR beta chain was determined in a study of graft-versus-host responses after intestinal transplantation. About the research overall: Recipients were all induced with anti-thymocyte globulin, then given tacrolimus and steroids for roughly 3 years. Overall study findings and caveats: Circulating GvH clone levels at their peak were associated with HvG declines (early post-transplant).

Germline values: CDR1 MNHEY, CDR2 SMNVEV (reference sequence). The CDR3 length is 15 residues. Turning to this clone: Its antigen is undetermined.

Measured with immunoSEQ multiplex PCR; TCRdb has only the in-frame clones, and not every one. Of more than 50,000 clones listed, under 95% are singletons. The chain joins TRBV27 to TRBJ2-5; TRBD2 matches 14 bases. TRBJ2-7 matches the DNA end more closely, so the J call is doubtful. This clonotype originated in a human patient who received an intestinal transplant, so some T cells may come from the graft donor. Sequenced material: PBMCs, taken about 120 days after intestinal transplantation. Here the CDR3 reads CASSSGLAGVYEQYF. CDR3 DNA: TGTGCCAGCAGTTCGGGACTAGCGGGGGTCTACGAGCAGTACTTC.